The 28 T cell receptor beta chains reported below all come from one sample, sequenced in a study of blood T cell repertoires in COVID-19. Method: immunoSEQ multiplex PCR; TCRdb's copy keeps in-frame clones and lacks some. This sample carries around 150,000 clones, 75% to 90% of them seen once, and the ten largest clones take 3.5% to 4.5%. Sequenced material: peripheral blood. Every receptor here comes from a woman aged 55 to 70 with active or convalescent COVID-19.

This chain uses TRBV5-1 with TRBJ2-5, with TRBD2 matching 9 bases. Trimming cost V 1 base and J 1 base; bases outside gene matches: 5. CDR1 SGHRS and CDR2 YFSETQ come from the germline V gene. The CDR3 consists of 16 residues. DNA of the CDR3: TGCGCCAGCAGCTTGCAGCGGGGGGCCGCCCAAGAGACCCAGTACTTC. It specifies CASSLQRGAAQETQYF.

DNA of the CDR3: TGTGCCAGTAGGTTGACTACCAACTATGGCTACACCTTC. Translation: CASRLTTNYGYTF. The rearrangement uses TRBV19 and TRBJ1-2; no clear D. Trimming removed 6 bases from V and 2 bases from J, with 10 bases in between. The length of the CDR3 is 13 residues. CDR1 LNHDA and CDR2 SQIVND come from the germline V gene (reference sequence).

The chain joins TRBV5-1 to TRBJ2-2; D call uncertain. Germline V gives CDR1 SGHRS, CDR2 YFSETQ. The CDR3 runs to 13 residues. Trimming removed 0 bases at V and 5 bases at J, with 5 bases between. The CDR3 DNA reads as TGCGCCAGCAGCTTGGCCGGGACCGGGGAGCTGTTTTTT. This translates into CASSLAGTGELFF.

The chain employs TRBV12-3 or TRBV12-4 and TRBJ2-3; 8 positions agree with TRBD2. CDR3 length equals 13 residues. After removal of 10 bases from V and 0 bases from J, the junction contained 3 bases not matched to a gene. In DNA form, the CDR3 reads TGTGCCACCAAGCGGGGGAGCACAGATACGCAGTATTTT. It specifies CATKRGSTDTQYF.

CDR3 coding DNA: TGTGCAAGTCGCTTAGGGCGAGGGACCGGGACAGGCTCTTGGAATCAGCCCCAGCATTTT. It encodes CASRLGRGTGTGSWNQPQHF. The chain links TRBV12-2 to TRBJ1-5; TRBD1 reflects the table's D call only, with no check against the DNA. TRBV12-2 is assigned pseudogene status. This CDR3 contains 20 residues.

The V and J genes are TRBV18 and TRBJ1-1, with 7 positions matching TRBD1. V dropped 3 bases and J dropped 3; count of bases not matched to a gene: 7. The CDR3 sequence is 15 residues long. In germline, CDR1 is KGHSH, CDR2 LQKENI. Written as DNA, the CDR3 is TGTGCCAGCTCACCTCAGACAGGGTACGACACTGAAGCTTTCTTT. It translates to CASSPQTGYDTEAFF.

The chain employs TRBV18 and TRBJ1-5; TRBD1 agrees at 7 bases. V was pared by 4 bases and J by 0 bases, with 6 bases of the junction left unmatched. The CDR3 runs to 16 residues. In germline, CDR1 is KGHSH, CDR2 LQKENI. CDR3: CASSLPGQASNQPQHF. The CDR3 nucleotides are TGTGCCAGCTCACTCCCTGGACAGGCTAGCAATCAGCCCCAGCATTTT.

This chain joins TRBV27 and TRBJ2-2; D may be TRBD1 (6 bases). CDR1 and CDR2 (germline): MNHEY, SMNVEV (reference sequence). V was clipped by 4 bases and J by 5 bases, with 17 bases between them. This CDR3 is built from 16 residues. The DNA of the CDR3 is TGTGCCAGCAGTTACACAGGGTTTAGTACTACCGGGGAGCTGTTTTTT. Translation: CASSYTGFSTTGELFF.

The chain recombines TRBV29-1 with TRBJ2-7, with TRBD1 matching 7 bases. The germline CDR1 and CDR2 sequences are SQVTM and ANQGSEA. There are 11 residues in the CDR3. J lost 7 bases, V lost 5 bases, and 5 bases had no gene match. As DNA, the CDR3 is TGCAGCGTTCAGACAGGGTATGAGCAGTACTTC. It yields the protein CSVQTGYEQYF.

The chain uses TRBV13 and TRBJ1-6, with D possibly being TRBD1 (5 bases). In germline, CDR1 is PRHDT, CDR2 FYEKMQ (reference sequence). V was pared by 5 bases and J by 1 base, with 12 bases between. The CDR3 contains 16 residues. CDR3 DNA: TGTGCCAGCAGCCGCGGGGCGGTTTCCTATAATTCACCCCTCCACTTT. This translates into CASSRGAVSYNSPLHF. Full variable domain (missing parts from reference TRBV13 and TRBJ1-6): AAGVIQSPRHLIKEKRETATLKCYPIPRHDTVYWYQQGPGQDPQFLISFYEKMQSDKGSIPDRFSAQQFSDYHSELNMSSLELGDSALYFCASSRGAVSYNSPLHFGNGTRLTVT.

The V call is TRBV2, the J call TRBJ2-7; 7 bases are a match to TRBD1. V shed 6 bases and J 7 bases; nucleotides not matched to a gene: 12. The CDR3 runs to 14 residues. CDR1 and CDR2 from the germline V gene are SNHLY and FYNNEI. The CDR3 loop is CASRLDRSTGEQYF. For the CDR3, the DNA is TGTGCCAGCAGGCTGGACAGGTCTACGGGGGAGCAGTACTTC.

This sequence joins TRBV15 and TRBJ2-7; 9 bases align to TRBD1. Unmatched junction bases numbered 11, after V lost 1 base and J lost 4 bases. Per the germline V gene, CDR1 is LNHNV and CDR2 is YYDKDF (reference sequence). The length of the CDR3 is 17 residues. Here the CDR3 DNA reads TGTGCCACCAGCAGAGTTTACCCGGGACAGGGAGATTACGAGCAGTACTTC. Protein: CATSRVYPGQGDYEQYF.

V gene TRBV2 combines with J gene TRBJ2-3; 10 nucleotides align to TRBD1. This CDR3 contains 16 residues. V shed 2 bases, J shed 2 bases, and the junction held 4 bases outside the gene matches. Germline V CDR1 and CDR2: SNHLY, FYNNEI. CDR3 nucleotides: TGTGCCAGCAGTGAAATAGGGACAGGGGTCACAGATACGCAGTATTTT. Translating gives CASSEIGTGVTDTQYF.

The chain uses TRBV12-3 or TRBV12-4 and TRBJ1-3; D gene ambiguous. Trimming removed 8 bases from V and 7 bases from J, with 6 bases in between. The CDR3 runs to 10 residues. CDR3 sequence reads: CASSFNTIYF. The CDR3, as DNA: TGTGCCAGCTCTTTTAACACCATATATTTT.

The gene calls are TRBV18 and TRBJ1-2, with 8 bases fitting TRBD1. Trimming cost V 5 bases and J 4 bases; bases outside gene matches: 9. Germline V CDR1 and CDR2: KGHSH, LQKENI. The CDR3 runs to 15 residues. The CDR3 DNA sequence: TGTGCCAGCTCAGGGGGACAGGACACCAGCTATGGCTACACCTTC. Its translation is CASSGGQDTSYGYTF.

This clone was counted only a few times. This rearrangement joins TRBV4-3 to TRBJ1-2, with D possibly matching TRBD1 (6 bases). Germline CDR1 and CDR2: LGHNA and YSLEER. This CDR3 is 14 amino acids long. V was pared by 0 bases and J by 10 bases, with 15 bases between. For the CDR3, the DNA is TGCGCCAGCAGCCAAGATACAGGGTGGGTCGACTACACCTTC. It specifies CASSQDTGWVDYTF.

The CDR3 DNA reads as TGTGCCAGCAGACAGACTAATTCACCCCTCCACTTT. Encoded protein: CASRQTNSPLHF. The chain joins TRBV6-5 to TRBJ1-6; D is ambiguous. Germline-derived CDR1 and CDR2 are MNHEY and SVGAGI. The CDR3 is made up of 12 amino acids. Trimming removed 6 bases from V and 6 bases from J, with 6 bases in between.

Here the CDR3 DNA reads TGTGCCAGTAGTTGGGACGGCGGGGACACTGAAGCTTTCTTT. Translation gives CASSWDGGDTEAFF. The chain couples TRBV19 to TRBJ1-1, with D maybe TRBD1 (5 bases). From germline, CDR1 is LNHDA and CDR2 SQIVND (reference sequence). The CDR3 consists of 14 residues. V dropped 5 bases and J dropped 3 bases, with 13 bases sitting between them.

Regarding this clone: This CDR3 is also generated by other DNA sequences in the sample. The J gene is TRBJ2-7, the V gene TRBV7-2; tentatively, D is TRBD1 (6 bases). V was clipped by 5 bases and J by 3 bases, with 14 bases between them. This CDR3 is 14 amino acids long. CDR1 SGHTA and CDR2 FQGNSA come from the germline V gene. The CDR3 protein is CASSPIGTSYEQYF. The CDR3 coding sequence is TGTGCCAGCAGCCCTATTGGGACAAGCTACGAGCAGTACTTC. Full variable domain (remainder filled in from reference TRBV7-2 and TRBJ2-7): GAGVSQSPSNKVTEKGKDVELRCDPISGHTALYWYRQSLGQGLEFLIYFQGNSAPDKSGLPSDRFSAERTGGSVSTLTIQRTQQEDSAVYLCASSPIGTSYEQYFGPGTRLTVT.

This chain connects TRBV3-1 (or the pseudogene TRBV3-2) to TRBJ1-1; D unresolved. CDR1 is LGHDT and CDR2 is YNNKEL in the germline V gene (reference sequence). This CDR3 has 12 amino acids. V lost 4 bases, J lost 1 base, and 4 bases lay in between. The chain's CDR3 is CASSRQNTEAFF. DNA for the CDR3: TGTGCCAGCAGCCGGCAGAACACTGAAGCTTTCTTT.

This clone has just a few counts. This chain links TRBV7-8 with TRBJ1-2; 7 bases are shared with TRBD1. The V gene end was trimmed by 4 bases and the J gene end by 4 bases; junction bases not matched to a gene: 6. The CDR3 length is 14 residues. Germline V CDR1 and CDR2: SGHVS, FQNEAQ. CDR3 DNA: TGTGCCAGCAGCTCACTCTGGACAGGCTATGGCTACACCTTC. Amino acid sequence: CASSSLWTGYGYTF. Combining the CDR3 with reference TRBV7-8 and TRBJ1-2 gives the whole variable domain GAGVSQSPRYKVAKRGQDVALRCDPISGHVSLFWYQQALGQGPEFLTYFQNEAQLDKSGLPSDRFFAERPEGSVSTLKIQRTQQEDSAVYLCASSSLWTGYGYTFGSGTRLTVV.

The V gene is TRBV6-6, the J gene TRBJ1-6; 10 bases agree with TRBD1. Germline values: CDR1 MNHNY, CDR2 SVGAGI (reference sequence). With 0 bases clipped from V and 8 bases from J, the junction kept 4 bases outside the gene matches. The CDR3 contains 16 residues. The CDR3 DNA is TGTGCCAGCAGTTACTCGGAGGGGACAGGGGATTCACCCCTCCACTTT. Translating gives CASSYSEGTGDSPLHF.

The V and J genes are TRBV4-1 and TRBJ2-3, with a tentative D call TRBD2 (6 bases). The germline V and J ends were trimmed by 0 bases and 0 bases, with 16 bases remaining between them. The germline CDR1 and CDR2 sequences are MGHRA and YSYEKL. CDR3 length: 18 residues. Here the CDR3 DNA reads TGCGCCAGCAGCCAAGAATGGCGGGGAGGCGCTAGCACAGATACGCAGTATTTT. It specifies CASSQEWRGGASTDTQYF.

V gene TRBV27 combines with J gene TRBJ2-6; D is possibly TRBD1 (5 bases). This CDR3 comprises 17 residues. The germline CDR1 and CDR2 sequences are MNHEY and SMNVEV (reference sequence). Trimming shortened V by 5 bases and J by 0 bases, and 14 bases separated the two germline ends. CDR3 DNA sequence: TGTGCCAGCAGTCCCAGGGAATTGACCTCTGGGGCCAACGTCCTGACTTTC. Its protein product is CASSPRELTSGANVLTF. Full variable domain (rest looked up from reference TRBV27 and TRBJ2-6): EAQVTQNPRYLITVTGKKLTVTCSQNMNHEYMSWYRQDPGLGLRQIYYSMNVEVTDKGDVPEGYKVSRKEKRNFPLILESPSPNQTSLYFCASSPRELTSGANVLTFGAGSRLTVL.

The CDR3 spells CASSLGRGGQPQHF. The CDR3, as DNA: TGTGCCAGCAGCTTAGGCAGGGGTGGCCAGCCCCAGCATTTT. The chain is built from TRBV7-2 and TRBJ1-5, with a tentative D call TRBD1 (6 bases). Trimming cost V 1 base and J 7 bases, with 11 bases left between them. This CDR3 has 14 residues. Germline CDR1 SGHTA, CDR2 FQGNSA.

This clone appeared a single time. The V and J genes are TRBV2 and TRBJ2-5, with D maybe TRBD2 (7 bases). With 11 bases removed from V and 2 bases from J, the gap between germline ends came to 12 bases. CDR3 size: 12 residues. Germline V CDR1 and CDR2: SNHLY, FYNNEI. CDR3 DNA sequence: TGTGCCGGGGGGGGCGCTCAAGAGACCCAGTACTTC. Its protein is CAGGGAQETQYF.

The chain links TRBV18 to TRBJ2-2; TRBD2 is a possible D gene (5 bases). The V end lost 6 bases, the J end lost 3 bases, and 14 bases lay between the germline ends. CDR3 length equals 15 residues. Germline loops: CDR1 KGHSH, CDR2 LQKENI. The CDR3 here is CASSEVWGDTGELFF. In DNA form, the CDR3 reads TGTGCCAGCTCTGAGGTGTGGGGAGACACCGGGGAGCTGTTTTTT. Combining the CDR3 with reference TRBV18 and TRBJ2-2 gives the whole variable domain NAGVMQNPRHLVRRRGQEARLRCSPMKGHSHVYWYRQLPEEGLKFMVYLQKENIIDESGMPKERFSAEFPKEGPSILRIQQVVRGDSAAYFCASSEVWGDTGELFFGEGSRLTVL.

The chain is built from TRBV18 and TRBJ2-1; 8 bases line up with TRBD2. Germline-derived CDR1 and CDR2 are KGHSH and LQKENI. Unmatched junction bases numbered 6, after V lost 1 base and J lost 7 bases. The CDR3 loop spans 15 amino acids. CDR3 sequence (DNA): TGTGCCAGCTCACCACTTGTCCCGGGAGGGAATGAGCAGTTCTTC. This gives the protein CASSPLVPGGNEQFF.